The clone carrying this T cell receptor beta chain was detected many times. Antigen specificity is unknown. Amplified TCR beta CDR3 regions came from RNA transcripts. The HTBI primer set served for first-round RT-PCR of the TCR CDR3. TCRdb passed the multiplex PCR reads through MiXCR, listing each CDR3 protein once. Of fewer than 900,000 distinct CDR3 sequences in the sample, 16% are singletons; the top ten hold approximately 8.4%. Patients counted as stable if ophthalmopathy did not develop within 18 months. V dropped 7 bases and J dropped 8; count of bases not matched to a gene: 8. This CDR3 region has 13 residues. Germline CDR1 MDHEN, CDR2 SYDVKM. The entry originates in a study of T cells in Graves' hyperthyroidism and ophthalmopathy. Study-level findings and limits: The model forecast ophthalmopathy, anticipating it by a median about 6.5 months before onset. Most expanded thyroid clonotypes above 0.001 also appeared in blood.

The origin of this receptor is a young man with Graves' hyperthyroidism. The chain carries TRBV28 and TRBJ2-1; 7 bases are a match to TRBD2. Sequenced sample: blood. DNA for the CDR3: TGTGCCAGCACCTGGACTAGATTTGATGAGCAGTTCTTC. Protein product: CASTWTRFDEQFF.